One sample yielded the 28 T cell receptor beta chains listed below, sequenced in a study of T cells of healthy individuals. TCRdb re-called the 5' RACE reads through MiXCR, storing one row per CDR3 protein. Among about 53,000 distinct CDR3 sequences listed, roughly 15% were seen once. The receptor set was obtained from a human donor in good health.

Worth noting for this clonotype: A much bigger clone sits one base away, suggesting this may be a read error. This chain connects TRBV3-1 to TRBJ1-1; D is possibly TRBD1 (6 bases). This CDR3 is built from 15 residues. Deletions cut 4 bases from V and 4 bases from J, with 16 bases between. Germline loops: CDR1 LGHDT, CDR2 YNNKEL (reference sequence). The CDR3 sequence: CASSPLMGGGTEAFF. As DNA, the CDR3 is TGTGCCAGCAGCCCGTTGATGGGGGGCGGCACTGAAGCTTTCTTT.

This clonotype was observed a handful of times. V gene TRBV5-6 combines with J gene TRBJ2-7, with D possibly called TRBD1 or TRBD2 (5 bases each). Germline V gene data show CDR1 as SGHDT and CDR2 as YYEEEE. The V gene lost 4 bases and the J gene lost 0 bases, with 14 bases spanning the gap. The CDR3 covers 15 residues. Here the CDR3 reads CASSDPAGTSYEQYF. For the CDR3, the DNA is TGTGCCAGCAGCGATCCGGCCGGGACCTCCTACGAGCAGTACTTC. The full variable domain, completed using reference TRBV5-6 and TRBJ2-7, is DAGVTQSPTHLIKTRGQQVTLRCSPKSGHDTVSWYQQALGQGPQFIFQYYEEEERQRGNFPDRFSGHQFPNYSSELNVNALLLGDSALYLCASSDPAGTSYEQYFGPGTRLTVT.

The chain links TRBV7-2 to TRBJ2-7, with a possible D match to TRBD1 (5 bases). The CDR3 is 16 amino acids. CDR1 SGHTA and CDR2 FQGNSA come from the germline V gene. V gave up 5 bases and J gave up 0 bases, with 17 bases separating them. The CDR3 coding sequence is TGTGCCAGCAGCCCCTTGACAGCCATCAGCTCCTACGAGCAGTACTTC. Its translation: CASSPLTAISSYEQYF.

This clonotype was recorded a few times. The chain's CDR3 is CSVVPRGGSSYNEQFF. CDR3 bases: TGCAGCGTTGTCCCAAGGGGGGGTTCCTCCTACAATGAGCAGTTCTTC. The rearrangement links TRBV29-1 to TRBJ2-1; tentative D call: TRBD2 (7 bases). CDR3 length equals 16 residues. Trimming stripped 4 bases from V and 0 bases from J, with 16 bases between. CDR1 SQVTM and CDR2 ANQGSEA come from the germline V gene.

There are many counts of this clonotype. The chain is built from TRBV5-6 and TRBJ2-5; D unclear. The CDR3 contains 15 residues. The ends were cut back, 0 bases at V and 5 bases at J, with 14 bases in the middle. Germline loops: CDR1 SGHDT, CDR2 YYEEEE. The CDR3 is CASSLAPEVNETQYF. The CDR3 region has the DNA TGTGCCAGCAGCTTGGCCCCCGAGGTGAACGAGACCCAGTACTTC. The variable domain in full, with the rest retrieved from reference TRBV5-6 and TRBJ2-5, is DAGVTQSPTHLIKTRGQQVTLRCSPKSGHDTVSWYQQALGQGPQFIFQYYEEEERQRGNFPDRFSGHQFPNYSSELNVNALLLGDSALYLCASSLAPEVNETQYFGPGTRLLVL.

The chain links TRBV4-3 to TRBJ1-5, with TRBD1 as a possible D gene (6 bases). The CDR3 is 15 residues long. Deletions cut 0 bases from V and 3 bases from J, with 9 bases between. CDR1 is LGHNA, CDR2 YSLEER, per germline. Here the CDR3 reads CASSQDRGSNQPQHF. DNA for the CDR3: TGCGCCAGCAGCCAAGATAGGGGGTCCAATCAGCCCCAGCATTTT.

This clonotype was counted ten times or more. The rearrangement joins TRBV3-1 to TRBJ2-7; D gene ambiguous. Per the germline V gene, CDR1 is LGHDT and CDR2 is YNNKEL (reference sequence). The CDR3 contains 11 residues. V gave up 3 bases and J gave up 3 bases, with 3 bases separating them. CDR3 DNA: TGTGCCAGCAGCCACATCTACGAGCAGTACTTC. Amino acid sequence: CASSHIYEQYF.

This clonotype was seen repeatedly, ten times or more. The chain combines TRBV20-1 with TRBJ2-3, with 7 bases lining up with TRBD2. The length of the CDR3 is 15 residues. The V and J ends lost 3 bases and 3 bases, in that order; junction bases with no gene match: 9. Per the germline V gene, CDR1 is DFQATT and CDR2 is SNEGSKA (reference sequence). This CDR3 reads CSASFQRDYTDTQYF. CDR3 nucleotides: TGCAGTGCTAGTTTCCAGCGGGACTATACAGATACGCAGTATTTT.

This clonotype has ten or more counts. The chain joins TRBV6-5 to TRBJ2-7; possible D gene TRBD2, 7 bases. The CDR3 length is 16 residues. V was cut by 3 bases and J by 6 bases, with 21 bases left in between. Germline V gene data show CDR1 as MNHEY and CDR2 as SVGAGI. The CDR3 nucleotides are TGTGCCAGCAGTTATTCCGGACTACGGGGAGGGGGCGAGCAGTACTTC. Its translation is CASSYSGLRGGGEQYF.

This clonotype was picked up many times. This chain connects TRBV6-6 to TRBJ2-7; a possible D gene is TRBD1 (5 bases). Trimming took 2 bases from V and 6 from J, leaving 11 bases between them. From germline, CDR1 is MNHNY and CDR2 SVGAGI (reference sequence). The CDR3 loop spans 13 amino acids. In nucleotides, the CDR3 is TGTGCCAGCAGTTACGGGGCGCAGGTCGAGCAGTACTTC. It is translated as CASSYGAQVEQYF.

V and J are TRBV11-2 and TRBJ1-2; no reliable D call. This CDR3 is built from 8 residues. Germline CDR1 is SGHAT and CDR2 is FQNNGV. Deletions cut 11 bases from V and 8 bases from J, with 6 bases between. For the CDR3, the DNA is TGTGCCGGAGACGGCTACACCTTC. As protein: CAGDGYTF. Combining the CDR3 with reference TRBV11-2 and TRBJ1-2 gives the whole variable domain EAGVAQSPRYKIIEKRQSVAFWCNPISGHATLYWYQQILGQGPKLLIQFQNNGVVDDSQLPKDRFSAERLKGVDSTLKIQPAKLEDSAVYLCAGDGYTFGSGTRLTVV.

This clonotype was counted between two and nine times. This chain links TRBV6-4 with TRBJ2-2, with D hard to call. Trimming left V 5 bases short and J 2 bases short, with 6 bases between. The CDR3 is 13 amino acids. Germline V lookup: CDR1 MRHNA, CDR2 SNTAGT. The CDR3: CASSKDNTGELFF. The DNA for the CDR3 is TGTGCCAGCAGTAAGGATAACACCGGGGAGCTGTTTTTT.

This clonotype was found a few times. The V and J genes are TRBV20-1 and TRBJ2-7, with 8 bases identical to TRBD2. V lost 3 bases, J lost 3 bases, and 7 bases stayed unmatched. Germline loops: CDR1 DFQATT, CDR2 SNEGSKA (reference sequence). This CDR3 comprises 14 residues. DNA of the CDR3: TGCAGTGCTAGTTGGAGCGGGGGTTTCTACGAGCAGTACTTC. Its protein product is CSASWSGGFYEQYF.

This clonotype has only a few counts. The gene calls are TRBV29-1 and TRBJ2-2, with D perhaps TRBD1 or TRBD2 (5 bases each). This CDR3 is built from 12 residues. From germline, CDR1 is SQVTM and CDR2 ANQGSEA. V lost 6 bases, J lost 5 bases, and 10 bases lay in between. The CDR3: CSVRGSTGELFF. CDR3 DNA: TGCAGCGTGAGGGGAAGTACCGGGGAGCTGTTTTTT.

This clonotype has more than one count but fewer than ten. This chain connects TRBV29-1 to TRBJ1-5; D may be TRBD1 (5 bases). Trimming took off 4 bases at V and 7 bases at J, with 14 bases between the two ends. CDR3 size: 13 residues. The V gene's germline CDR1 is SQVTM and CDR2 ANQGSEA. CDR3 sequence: CSVAWDSQQPQHF. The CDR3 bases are TGCAGCGTTGCTTGGGACTCCCAGCAGCCCCAGCATTTT.

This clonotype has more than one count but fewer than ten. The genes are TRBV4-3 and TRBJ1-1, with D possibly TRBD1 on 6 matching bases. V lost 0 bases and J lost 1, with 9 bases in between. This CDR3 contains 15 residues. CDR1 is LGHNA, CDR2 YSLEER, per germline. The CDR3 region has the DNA TGCGCCAGCAGCCAAGAGACGGGGGCGAACACTGAAGCTTTCTTT. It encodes CASSQETGANTEAFF.

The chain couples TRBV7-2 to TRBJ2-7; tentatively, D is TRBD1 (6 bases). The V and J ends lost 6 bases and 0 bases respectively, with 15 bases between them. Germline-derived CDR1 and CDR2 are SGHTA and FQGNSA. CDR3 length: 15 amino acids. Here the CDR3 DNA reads TGTGCCAGCAGTACCCCGGGACACAGCTCCTACGAGCAGTACTTC. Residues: CASSTPGHSSYEQYF.

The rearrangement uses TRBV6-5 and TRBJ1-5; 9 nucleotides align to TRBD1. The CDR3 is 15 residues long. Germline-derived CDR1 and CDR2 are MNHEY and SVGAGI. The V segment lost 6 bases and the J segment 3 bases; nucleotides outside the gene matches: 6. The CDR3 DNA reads TGTGCCAGCAGCAAGGGACAGGGATCCAATCAGCCCCAGCATTTT. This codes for CASSKGQGSNQPQHF.

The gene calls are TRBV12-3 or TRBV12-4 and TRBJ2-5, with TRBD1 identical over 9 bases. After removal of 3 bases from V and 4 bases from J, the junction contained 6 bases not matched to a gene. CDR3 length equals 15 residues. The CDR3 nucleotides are TGTGCCAGCAGTTTGAACAGGGGGCGCGTAGAGACCCAGTACTTC. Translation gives CASSLNRGRVETQYF.

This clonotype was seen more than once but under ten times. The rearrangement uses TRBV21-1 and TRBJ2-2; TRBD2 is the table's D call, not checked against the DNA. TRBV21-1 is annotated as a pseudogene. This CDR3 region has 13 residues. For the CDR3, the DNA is TGTGCCAGCAGCACTCCCGCGGCCGGGGAGCTGTTTTTT. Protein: CASSTPAAGELFF.

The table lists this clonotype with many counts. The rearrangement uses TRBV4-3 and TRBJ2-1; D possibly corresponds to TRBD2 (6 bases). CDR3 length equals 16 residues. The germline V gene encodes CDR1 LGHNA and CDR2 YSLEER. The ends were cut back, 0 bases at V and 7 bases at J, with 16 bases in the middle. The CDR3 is CASSQDSALAANEQFF. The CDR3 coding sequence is TGCGCCAGCAGCCAAGATAGTGCACTAGCCGCGAATGAGCAGTTCTTC.

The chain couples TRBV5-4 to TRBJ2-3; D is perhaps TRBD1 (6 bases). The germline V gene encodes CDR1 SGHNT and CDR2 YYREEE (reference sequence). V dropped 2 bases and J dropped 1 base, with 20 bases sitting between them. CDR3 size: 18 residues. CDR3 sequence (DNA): TGTGCCAGCAGCTTAGGGGGTATTCGGGTACTGGGCACAGATACGCAGTATTTT. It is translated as CASSLGGIRVLGTDTQYF.

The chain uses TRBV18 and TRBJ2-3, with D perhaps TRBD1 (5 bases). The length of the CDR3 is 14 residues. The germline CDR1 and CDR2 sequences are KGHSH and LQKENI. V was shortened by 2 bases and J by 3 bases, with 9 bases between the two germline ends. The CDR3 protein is CASSPSGHTDTQYF. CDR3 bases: TGTGCCAGCTCACCAAGTGGACATACAGATACGCAGTATTTT.

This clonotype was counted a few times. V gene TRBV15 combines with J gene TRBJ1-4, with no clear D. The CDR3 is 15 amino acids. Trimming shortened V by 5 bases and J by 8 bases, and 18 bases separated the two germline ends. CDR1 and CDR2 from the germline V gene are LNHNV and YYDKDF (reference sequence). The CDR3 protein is CATSRMERVGEKLFF. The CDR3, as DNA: TGTGCCACCAGCCGCATGGAGAGGGTTGGGGAAAAACTGTTTTTT.

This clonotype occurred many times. The CDR3 spells CAISGSRGLFYEQYF. The CDR3 DNA sequence: TGTGCCATCAGTGGCTCCAGGGGGCTCTTCTACGAGCAGTACTTC. The genes are TRBV10-3 and TRBJ2-7; 8 nucleotides align to TRBD1. The CDR3 is made up of 15 amino acids. V was clipped by 4 bases and J by 3 bases; unmatched bases: 8. Germline V gene lookup returns CDR1 ENHRY and CDR2 SYGVKD.

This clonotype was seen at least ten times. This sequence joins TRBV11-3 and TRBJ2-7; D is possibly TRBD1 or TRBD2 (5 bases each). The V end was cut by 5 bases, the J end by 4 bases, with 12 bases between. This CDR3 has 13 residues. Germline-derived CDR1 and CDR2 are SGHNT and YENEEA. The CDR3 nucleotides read TGTGCCAGCAGCCCGGGACGGTATTACGAGCAGTACTTC. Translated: CASSPGRYYEQYF.

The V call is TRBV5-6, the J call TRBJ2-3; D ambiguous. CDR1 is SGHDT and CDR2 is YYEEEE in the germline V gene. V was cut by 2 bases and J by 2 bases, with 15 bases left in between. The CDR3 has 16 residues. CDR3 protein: CASSLGGPPTTDTQYF. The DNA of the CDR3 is TGTGCCAGCAGCTTAGGCGGCCCACCGACCACAGATACGCAGTATTTT.

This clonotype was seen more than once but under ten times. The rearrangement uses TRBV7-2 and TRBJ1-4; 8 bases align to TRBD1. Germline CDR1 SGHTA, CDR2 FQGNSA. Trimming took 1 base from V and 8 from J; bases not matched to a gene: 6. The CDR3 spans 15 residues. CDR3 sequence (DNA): TGTGCCAGCAGCTTAGTGGACAGGGTATCGGAAAAACTGTTTTTT. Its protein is CASSLVDRVSEKLFF.